The source of this T cell receptor (beta chain) is a study of lymphopenia after photon versus proton radiotherapy. Overall study findings and caveats: Post-nadir TCR diversity decline inversely tracked overall survival among those who died. After lymphocyte nadir, photon-treated repertoires showed oligoclonal expansion, especially CD8+ Temra.

The germline CDR1 and CDR2 sequences are MNHEY and SMNVEV (reference sequence). This CDR3 is built from 13 residues. Trimming stripped 4 bases from V and 3 bases from J, with 7 bases between. This table comes from immunoSEQ multiplex PCR, and its TCRdb copy is limited to in-frame clones, with some not included. Of roughly 42,000 clones listed, 85% are singletons. With respect to this clone: Its antigen remains unidentified.

The starting material was peripheral blood, obtained from a patient treated with photon-based radiotherapy. The chain couples TRBV27 to TRBJ1-5; D remains unclear. This TCR was recovered from a man aged 35 to 55 with gastric cancer. The CDR3 loop is CASSSRTNQPQHF. The CDR3 DNA is TGTGCCAGCAGTTCGAGAACCAATCAGCCCCAGCATTTT.